The entry that follows covers one T cell receptor (beta chain) sequence. The CDR3 spans 15 residues. Between the trimmed V and J ends, which lost 1 base and 8 bases, there was a span of 13 bases. Germline loops: CDR1 SGHDT, CDR2 YYEEEE. The treatment denotes: oral pan-JAK inhibitor, 5-10 mg twice daily. The entry originates in a study of CD8+ T cells in alopecia areata. Extraction of RNA preceded its reverse transcription into cDNA, which served as the sequencing template. Using immunoSEQ multiplex PCR, the repertoire was profiled, and TCRdb retains in-frame clones only, with some absent. Here the sample spans about 120,000 clones, 53% being singletons.

The material sequenced was CD4+ T cells sorted from blood, taken at week 4, from a patient treated with tofacitinib. The chain combines TRBV5-6 with TRBJ1-6; a possible D gene is TRBD1 (5 bases). The clonotype comes from a human donor with alopecia areata. The CDR3 loop is CASSLRGRFDSPLHF. The CDR3 DNA sequence: TGTGCCAGCAGCTTGAGGGGCAGGTTCGATTCACCCCTCCACTTT.